This is a list of T cell receptor beta chains from one sample in a study of patients and donors after allogeneic stem cell transplantation. TCRdb called the RT-PCR reads again in MiXCR, with one record for every CDR3 protein. The data contain about 150,000 distinct CDR3 sequences, approximately 35% of them singletons. Sequencing was performed on blood, either unsorted or a sorted T cell fraction (not recorded which). The receptor set was obtained from a human donor who was either an allogeneic HSCT recipient or a stem cell or donor lymphocyte infusion donor (not recorded which). It is not recorded whose cells these are; they may come from a transplant donor. The CDR3 runs from the conserved cysteine through the conserved F or W. Each record gives: D gene, V gene, clone size, J gene, CDR3 DNA, CDR3 protein. The D gene is left open where the match is weak. Only part of the rows carry a size: once, few, many, or a class if the clone is expanded.

>TRBD1|TRBV6-2/TRBV6-3|few|TRBJ1-5
TGTGCCAGCAGTTACATTTCGGAGGGGGCGAGCAATCAGCCCCAGCATTTT
CASSYISEGASNQPQHF
>.|TRBV9|.|TRBJ1-1
TGTGCCAGCAGCGTAGGGGGGGAAATGAACACTGAAGCTTTCTTT
CASSVGGEMNTEAFF
>.|TRBV6-5|.|TRBJ2-5
TGTGCCAGCAGTTACTCCGGTTTCCTGCGGCAAGAGACCCAGTACTTC
CASSYSGFLRQETQYF
>.|TRBV6-5|many|TRBJ1-6
TGTGCCAGCTCTGCAGGGTCCTATAATTCACCCCTCCACTTT
CASSAGSYNSPLHF
>.|TRBV4-3|many|TRBJ1-1
TGCGCCAGCAGCCTCCTGGGGAACACTGAAGCTTTCTTT
CASSLLGNTEAFF
>TRBD1|TRBV12-3/TRBV12-4|.|TRBJ1-6
TGTGCCAGCAGTCCGGGACAGGGTTCACCCCTCCACTTT
CASSPGQGSPLHF
>.|TRBV11-2|many|TRBJ1-2
TGTGCCAGCAGCTTATTGGGCGGTCGAAGCTATGGCTACACCTTC
CASSLLGGRSYGYTF
>.|TRBV3-1|.|TRBJ2-5
TGTGCCAGCAGCCAAGAATCGGGTCAGAAAGAGACCCAGTACTTC
CASSQESGQKETQYF
>TRBD2|TRBV18|.|TRBJ2-1
TGTGCCAGCTCACCAAAGCGGGGGAGCTCCTACAATGAGCAGTTCTTC
CASSPKRGSSYNEQFF
>.|TRBV25-1|.|TRBJ1-2
TGTGCCAGCAGTGAAATAGGGGCTGGCTACACCTTC
CASSEIGAGYTF
>.|TRBV5-5|once|TRBJ2-3
TGTGCCAGCAGCTTGGTGGGGGGGCCGGTAGATACGCAGTATTTT
CASSLVGGPVDTQYF
>.|TRBV6-5|.|TRBJ2-3
TGTGCCAGCACCGCAGGGCAGGTAGATACGCAGTATTTT
CASTAGQVDTQYF
>.|TRBV27|.|TRBJ1-2
TGTGCCAGCAGTTTACGGGGGCTCTCTAACTATGGCTACACCTTC
CASSLRGLSNYGYTF
>.|TRBV5-1|.|TRBJ1-5
TGCGCCAGCAGCTTGTTCGAGAATCAGCCCCAGCATTTT
CASSLFENQPQHF
>.|TRBV12-3/TRBV12-4|few|TRBJ1-3
TGTGCCAGCAGTTTAGGACGGATCTCTGGAAACACCATATATTTT
CASSLGRISGNTIYF
>.|TRBV9|.|TRBJ1-3
TGTGCCAGCAGCGTGGAGTCTGGAAACACCATATATTTT
CASSVESGNTIYF
>.|TRBV12-3/TRBV12-4|few|TRBJ1-2
TGTGCCAGCAGCCGACAGAACTATGGCTACACCTTC
CASSRQNYGYTF
>.|TRBV12-3/TRBV12-4|few|TRBJ1-1
TGTGCCAGCAGTGACCCGGGGCACCAAGCTTTCTTT
CASSDPGHQAFF
>.|TRBV25-1|.|TRBJ1-3
TGTGCCAGCAGTGTCCGGGCCCCGGGAGGCACCATATATTTT
CASSVRAPGGTIYF
>.|TRBV18|.|TRBJ2-3
TGTGCCAGCTCACGGCGGACCACAGATACGCAGTATTTT
CASSRRTTDTQYF
>TRBD2|TRBV29-1|.|TRBJ2-3
TGCAGCGTTCAACCATACGGGGGGACAGATACGCAGTATTTT
CSVQPYGGTDTQYF
>TRBD2|TRBV12-3/TRBV12-4|.|TRBJ2-2
TGTGCCAGCAGTTTAGCGCGTAACAGACCGGGGGGCGGGGAGCTGTTTTTT
CASSLARNRPGGGELFF